This T cell receptor (beta chain) was profiled in a study of blood T cell repertoires in COVID-19. Study overall: The United States, Italy and Spain supplied acute and convalescent COVID-19 samples.

V was clipped by 1 base and J by 2 bases; unmatched bases: 5. This CDR3 is 16 amino acids long. In germline, CDR1 is LNHDA, CDR2 SQIVND (reference sequence). In the original analysis: Amplification of reference gene primers was used by the study to estimate nucleated cell counts. The data were produced by immunoSEQ multiplex PCR, yet TCRdb's version contains in-frame clones alone and is incomplete. V, J and clone size are taken as reported in that table, and D and trimming were inferred from the DNA itself. Among a few hundred thousand clones, roughly 87% were seen once, and the ten largest hold 4.6%.

This sequence originates from a middle-aged woman who had recovered from COVID-19. The rearrangement links TRBV19 to TRBJ2-4; TRBD1 agrees at 7 bases. The sequenced sample consisted of peripheral blood. The CDR3 sequence is CASSIVAGGSKNIQYF. CDR3 nucleotide sequence: TGTGCCAGTAGTATAGTGGCAGGGGGATCCAAAAACATTCAGTACTTC.